The 6 T cell receptor beta chains in this list originate from one sample, sequenced in a study of blood T cell repertoires in COVID-19. Here immunoSEQ multiplex PCR was the method, and the copy in TCRdb shows in-frame clones only, minus some. The table records 310,000 or so clones, roughly 90% of them present only once. The sample taken for sequencing was peripheral blood. The origin of the receptors is a woman aged 45-65 years with active or convalescent COVID-19.

The chain couples TRBV19 to TRBJ2-7; D perhaps matches TRBD1 (5 bases). This CDR3 comprises 15 residues. Germline loops: CDR1 LNHDA, CDR2 SQIVND (reference sequence). V was trimmed by 4 bases and J by 0 bases, leaving 13 bases between them. CDR3 loop: CASSTGSVSSYEQYF. CDR3 sequence (DNA): TGTGCCAGTAGTACAGGGTCGGTTAGCTCCTACGAGCAGTACTTC.

This clone was detected only a few times. This chain joins TRBV3-1 (or the pseudogene TRBV3-2) and TRBJ2-7, with 9 bases fitting TRBD2. The CDR3 is 15 residues long. Germline V CDR1 and CDR2: LGHDT, YNNKEL (reference sequence). V shed 4 bases and J 3 bases; nucleotides not matched to a gene: 7. The CDR3 sequence: CASSPLGSGSYEQYF. The DNA for the CDR3 is TGTGCCAGCAGCCCCCTGGGTAGCGGGAGCTACGAGCAGTACTTC.

The chain links TRBV5-4 to TRBJ2-7, with TRBD1 identical over 7 bases. Germline assignment: CDR1 SGHNT and CDR2 YYREEE (reference sequence). With V trimmed by 2 bases and J by 0 bases, 2 bases remained unmatched. CDR3 length: 14 residues. The CDR3 loop reads CASSFDRVSYEQYF. The CDR3 nucleotides are TGTGCCAGCAGCTTTGACAGGGTCTCCTACGAGCAGTACTTC.

The chain employs TRBV9 and TRBJ1-2, with TRBD1 matching 10 bases. V gave up 0 bases and J gave up 5 bases; unmatched junction bases: 4. Germline V gene lookup returns CDR1 SGDLS and CDR2 YYNGEE. The CDR3 contains 15 residues. The DNA of the CDR3 is TGTGCCAGCAGCGTAGAGGGACAGGGGCTTTATGGCTACACCTTC. This codes for CASSVEGQGLYGYTF.

V is TRBV29-1 and J is TRBJ2-3; TRBD2 matches 8 bases. J was trimmed by 4 bases and V by 7 bases; bases with no gene match: 7. Looked up from germline, CDR1 is SQVTM and CDR2 is ANQGSEA. This CDR3 is built from 13 residues. The CDR3 coding sequence is TGCAGCGCCCCCAGCGGGGGCCCAGATACGCAGTATTTT. It translates to CSAPSGGPDTQYF.

The DNA for the CDR3 is TGTGCCAGCAGTTTAAGAGGCAGGGACAGGGGGCGCGAGCAGTACTTC. Translating gives CASSLRGRDRGREQYF. The V call is TRBV28, the J call TRBJ2-7, with 12 bases aligning to TRBD1. The CDR3 runs 16 residues. Germline CDR1 MDHEN, CDR2 SYDVKM. The V and J ends lost 2 bases and 6 bases, in that order; junction bases with no gene match: 8.